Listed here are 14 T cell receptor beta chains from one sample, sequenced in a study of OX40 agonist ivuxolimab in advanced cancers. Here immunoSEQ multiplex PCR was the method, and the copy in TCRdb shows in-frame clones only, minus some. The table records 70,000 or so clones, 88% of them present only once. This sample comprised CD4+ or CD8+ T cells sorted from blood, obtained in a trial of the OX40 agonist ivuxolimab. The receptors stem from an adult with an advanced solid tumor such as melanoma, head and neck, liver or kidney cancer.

DNA for the CDR3: TGTGCCAGCAGCGTGGGGGCCAACCCTCGGGAGACCCAGTACTTC. Translation: CASSVGANPRETQYF. The chain carries TRBV9 and TRBJ2-5; D is perhaps TRBD1 (6 bases). The CDR3 extends over 15 amino acids. Deletions cut 2 bases from V and 5 bases from J, with 16 bases between. CDR1 SGDLS and CDR2 YYNGEE come from the germline V gene. The whole variable domain, remainder taken from reference TRBV9 and TRBJ2-5, is DSGVTQTPKHLITATGQRVTLRCSPRSGDLSVYWYQQSLDQGLQFLIQYYNGEERAKGNILERFSAQQFPDLHSELNLSSLELGDSALYFCASSVGANPRETQYFGPGTRLLVL.

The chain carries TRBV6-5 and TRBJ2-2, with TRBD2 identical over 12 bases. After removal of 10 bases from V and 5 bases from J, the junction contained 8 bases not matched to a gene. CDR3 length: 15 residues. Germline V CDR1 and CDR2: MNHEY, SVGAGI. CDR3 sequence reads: CATRLAGARTGELFF. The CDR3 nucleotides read TGTGCCACCCGACTAGCGGGAGCGCGAACCGGGGAGCTGTTTTTT.

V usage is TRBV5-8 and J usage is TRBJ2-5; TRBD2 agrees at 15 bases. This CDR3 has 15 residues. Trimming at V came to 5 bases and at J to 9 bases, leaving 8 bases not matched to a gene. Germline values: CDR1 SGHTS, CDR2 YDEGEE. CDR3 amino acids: CASRRRTSGGDAQYF. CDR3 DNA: TGTGCCAGCAGGCGAAGGACTAGCGGGGGGGATGCCCAGTACTTC.

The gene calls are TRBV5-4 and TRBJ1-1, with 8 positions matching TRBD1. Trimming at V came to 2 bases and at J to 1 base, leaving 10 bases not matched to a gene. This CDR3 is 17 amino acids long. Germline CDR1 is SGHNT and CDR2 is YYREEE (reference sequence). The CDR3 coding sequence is TGTGCCAGCAGCTTTCTCAGGGGGCAAGGGGGGAACACTGAAGCTTTCTTT. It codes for CASSFLRGQGGNTEAFF.

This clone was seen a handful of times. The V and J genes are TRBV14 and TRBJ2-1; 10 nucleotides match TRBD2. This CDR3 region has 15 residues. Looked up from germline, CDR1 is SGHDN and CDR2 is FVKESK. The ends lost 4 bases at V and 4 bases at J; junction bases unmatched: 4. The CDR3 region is CASSPTSGRYNEQFF. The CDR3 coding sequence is TGTGCCAGCAGCCCGACTAGCGGGCGTTACAATGAGCAGTTCTTC.

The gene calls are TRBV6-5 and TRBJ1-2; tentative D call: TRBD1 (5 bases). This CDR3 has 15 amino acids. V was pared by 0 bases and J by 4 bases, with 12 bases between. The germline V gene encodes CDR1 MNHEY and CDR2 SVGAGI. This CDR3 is CASSYSVRETYGYTF. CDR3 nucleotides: TGTGCCAGCAGTTACTCGGTCAGGGAGACCTATGGCTACACCTTC.

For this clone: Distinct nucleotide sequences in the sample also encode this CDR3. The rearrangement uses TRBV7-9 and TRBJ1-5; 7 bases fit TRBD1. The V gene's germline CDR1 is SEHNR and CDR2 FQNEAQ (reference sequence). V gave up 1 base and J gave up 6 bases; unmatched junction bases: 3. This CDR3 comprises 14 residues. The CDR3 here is CASSLGQGGQPQHF. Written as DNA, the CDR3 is TGTGCCAGCAGCTTAGGACAGGGAGGTCAGCCCCAGCATTTT.

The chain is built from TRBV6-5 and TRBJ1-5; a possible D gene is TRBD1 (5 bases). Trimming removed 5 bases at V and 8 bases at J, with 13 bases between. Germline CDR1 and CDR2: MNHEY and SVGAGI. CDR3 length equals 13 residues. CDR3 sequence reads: CASSEVRGEPQHF. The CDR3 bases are TGTGCCAGCAGTGAAGTACGAGGGGAGCCCCAGCATTTT.

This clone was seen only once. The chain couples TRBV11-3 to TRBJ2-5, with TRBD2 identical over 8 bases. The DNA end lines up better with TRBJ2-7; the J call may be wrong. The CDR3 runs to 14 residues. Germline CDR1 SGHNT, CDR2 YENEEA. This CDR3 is CASSRSGSFYEQYF. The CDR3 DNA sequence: TGTGCCAGCAGCCGAAGCGGGAGTTTCTACGAGCAGTACTTC.

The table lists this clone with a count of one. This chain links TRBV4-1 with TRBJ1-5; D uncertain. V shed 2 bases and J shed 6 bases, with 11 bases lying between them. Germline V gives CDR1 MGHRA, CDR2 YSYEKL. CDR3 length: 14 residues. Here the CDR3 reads CASSQIKGSQPQHF. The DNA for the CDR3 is TGCGCCAGCAGCCAAATTAAGGGTTCTCAGCCCCAGCATTTT.

CDR3: CASSYTAVTTEKTQYF. In DNA form, the CDR3 reads TGCGCCAGCAGCTACACCGCAGTTACTACTGAAAAGACCCAGTACTTC. The chain employs TRBV4-1 and TRBJ2-5, with D hard to call. Trimming left V 5 bases short and J 6 bases short, with 22 bases between. This CDR3 comprises 16 residues. The V gene's germline CDR1 is MGHRA and CDR2 YSYEKL.

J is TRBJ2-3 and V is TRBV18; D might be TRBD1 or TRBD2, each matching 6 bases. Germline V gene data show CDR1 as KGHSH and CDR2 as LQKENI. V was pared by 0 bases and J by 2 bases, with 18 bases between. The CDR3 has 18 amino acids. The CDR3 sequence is CASSPPGGSRGLTDTQYF. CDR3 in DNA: TGTGCCAGCTCACCACCCGGGGGCTCGAGGGGCCTCACAGATACGCAGTATTTT.

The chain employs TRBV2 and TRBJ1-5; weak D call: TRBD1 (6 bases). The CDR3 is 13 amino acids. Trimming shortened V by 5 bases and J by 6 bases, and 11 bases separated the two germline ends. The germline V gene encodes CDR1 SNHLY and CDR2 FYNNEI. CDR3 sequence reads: CASSMGATQPQHF. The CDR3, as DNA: TGTGCCAGCAGTATGGGGGCAACTCAGCCCCAGCATTTT.

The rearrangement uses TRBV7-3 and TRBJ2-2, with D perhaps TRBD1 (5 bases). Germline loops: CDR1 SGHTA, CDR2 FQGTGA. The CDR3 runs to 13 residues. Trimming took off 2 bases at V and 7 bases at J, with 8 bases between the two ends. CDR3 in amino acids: CASSLGANGELFF. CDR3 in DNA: TGTGCCAGCAGCTTAGGGGCTAACGGGGAGCTGTTTTTT.